Listed below are T cell receptor beta chains from one sample, sequenced in a study of blood T cell repertoires in COVID-19. The protocol was immunoSEQ multiplex PCR, while the TCRdb copy is restricted to in-frame clones and leaves out a portion. Of some 200,000 clones detected, roughly four fifths appear once; the ten largest clones hold around 2%. Sample: peripheral blood. The receptors originated from a woman aged 55-70 years with acute or convalescent COVID-19. The CDR3 runs from the conserved cysteine through the conserved F or W. Fields, in order: clone size, D gene, J gene, V gene, CDR3 DNA, CDR3 protein. The D gene is left open where the match is weak. Expanded clones are given a class, and other clones once, few, many or no size at all.

abundance: once; d_gene: TRBD1; j_gene: TRBJ2-1; v_gene: TRBV4-3; CDR3nt: TGCGCCAGCAGCCAAGATGGGACAGTGGGATCCTCCTACAATGAGCAGTTCTTC; CDR3aa: CASSQDGTVGSSYNEQFF
abundance: few; d_gene: TRBD2; j_gene: TRBJ2-5; v_gene: TRBV7-2; CDR3nt: TGTGCCAGCAGCTATAGCGGGGGGCTCCAAGAGACCCAGTACTTC; CDR3aa: CASSYSGGLQETQYF
abundance: NA; d_gene: NA; j_gene: TRBJ1-1; v_gene: TRBV6-5; CDR3nt: TGTGCCAGCAGTCTACGTTTCGATCGGAACACTGAAGCTTTCTTT; CDR3aa: CASSLRFDRNTEAFF
abundance: NA; d_gene: TRBD1; j_gene: TRBJ1-2; v_gene: TRBV3-1/TRBV3-2; CDR3nt: TGTGCCAGCAGTCCCATGGACAGGGTGATGGCTAACTATGGCTACACCTTC; CDR3aa: CASSPMDRVMANYGYTF
abundance: NA; d_gene: NA; j_gene: TRBJ2-1; v_gene: TRBV7-2; CDR3nt: TGTGCCAGCAGCTTGTCCCTCCAGCAGTTCTTC; CDR3aa: CASSLSLQQFF
abundance: NA; d_gene: TRBD1; j_gene: TRBJ1-5; v_gene: TRBV30; CDR3nt: TGTGCCTGGAGTAAGGGACAGGGATTCAATCAGCCCCAGCATTTT; CDR3aa: CAWSKGQGFNQPQHF
abundance: NA; d_gene: NA; j_gene: TRBJ2-7; v_gene: TRBV15; CDR3nt: TGTGCCACCAGCAGAGACAGATACGAGCAGTACTTC; CDR3aa: CATSRDRYEQYF
abundance: NA; d_gene: NA; j_gene: TRBJ2-3; v_gene: TRBV3-1/TRBV3-2; CDR3nt: TGTGCCAGCAGTCCTAACTTGGATACGCAGTATTTT; CDR3aa: CASSPNLDTQYF
abundance: once; d_gene: NA; j_gene: TRBJ1-2; v_gene: TRBV6-1; CDR3nt: TGTGCCAGCAGTGAAGCTTTAGGACTCTATGGCTACACCTTC; CDR3aa: CASSEALGLYGYTF
abundance: NA; d_gene: TRBD1; j_gene: TRBJ1-1; v_gene: TRBV3-1/TRBV3-2; CDR3nt: TGTGCCAGCAGCCAAGTGGACAGGAAGACGGAAGCTTTCTTT; CDR3aa: CASSQVDRKTEAFF
abundance: once; d_gene: TRBD1; j_gene: TRBJ1-1; v_gene: TRBV29-1; CDR3nt: TGCAGCGTTGTCGGGACAGGGAACACTGAAGCTTTCTTT; CDR3aa: CSVVGTGNTEAFF
abundance: NA; d_gene: NA; j_gene: TRBJ1-4; v_gene: TRBV7-6; CDR3nt: TGTGCCAGCAGCTCACAGGAGATTAATGAAAAACTGTTTTTT; CDR3aa: CASSSQEINEKLFF
abundance: NA; d_gene: NA; j_gene: TRBJ2-2; v_gene: TRBV3-1/TRBV3-2; CDR3nt: TGTGCCAGCACCCCTAGCAGGGGCACCGGGGAGCTGTTTTTT; CDR3aa: CASTPSRGTGELFF
abundance: NA; d_gene: NA; j_gene: TRBJ1-2; v_gene: TRBV5-4; CDR3nt: TGTGCCAGCAGGGATAAAAGGGACTTGGCTAAGGATGGCTACACCTTC; CDR3aa: CASRDKRDLAKDGYTF
abundance: NA; d_gene: TRBD1; j_gene: TRBJ1-1; v_gene: TRBV19; CDR3nt: TGTGCCAGTAGTATAGGAGGACAGGCCACTGAAGCTTTCTTT; CDR3aa: CASSIGGQATEAFF
abundance: NA; d_gene: NA; j_gene: TRBJ1-6; v_gene: TRBV6-5; CDR3nt: TGTGCCAGCAGCCGACGGTTGGGGGGTAATTCACCCCTCCACTTT; CDR3aa: CASSRRLGGNSPLHF
abundance: NA; d_gene: NA; j_gene: TRBJ1-1; v_gene: TRBV29-1; CDR3nt: TGCAGCTTCTTGGGAGTTGGGGGGAGTGAAGCTTTCTTT; CDR3aa: CSFLGVGGSEAFF
abundance: NA; d_gene: NA; j_gene: TRBJ1-2; v_gene: TRBV6-5; CDR3nt: TGTGCCAGCTACCGGGGGGGCAATGGCTACACCTTC; CDR3aa: CASYRGGNGYTF
abundance: NA; d_gene: NA; j_gene: TRBJ1-2; v_gene: TRBV6-2/TRBV6-3; CDR3nt: TGTGCCAGCAGTGACCCGACAGGCCTACCCTATGGCTACACCTTC; CDR3aa: CASSDPTGLPYGYTF
abundance: NA; d_gene: NA; j_gene: TRBJ1-1; v_gene: TRBV7-9; CDR3nt: TGTGCCAGCAGTCCCATGATACAGGGTGAAGCTTTCTTT; CDR3aa: CASSPMIQGEAFF
abundance: NA; d_gene: NA; j_gene: TRBJ1-4; v_gene: TRBV5-4; CDR3nt: TGTGCCAGCAGCATACAACAGGCAGAAAAACTGTTTTTT; CDR3aa: CASSIQQAEKLFF
abundance: NA; d_gene: NA; j_gene: TRBJ1-2; v_gene: TRBV6-1; CDR3nt: TGTGCCAGCAGTGACAGGGTTGGTTATGGCTACACCTTC; CDR3aa: CASSDRVGYGYTF
abundance: few; d_gene: TRBD1; j_gene: TRBJ2-7; v_gene: TRBV7-9; CDR3nt: TGTGCCAGCAGCTTAGTAGGGACAGGGATCTCCTACGAGCAGTACTTC; CDR3aa: CASSLVGTGISYEQYF
abundance: NA; d_gene: TRBD2; j_gene: TRBJ2-1; v_gene: TRBV14; CDR3nt: TGTGCCAGCAGCCAGGTAGCGGGCTCCTACAATGAGCAGTTCTTC; CDR3aa: CASSQVAGSYNEQFF
abundance: few; d_gene: NA; j_gene: TRBJ1-2; v_gene: TRBV30; CDR3nt: TGTGCCTGGAAACACAGCTATGGCTACACCTTC; CDR3aa: CAWKHSYGYTF
abundance: NA; d_gene: TRBD1; j_gene: TRBJ1-1; v_gene: TRBV30; CDR3nt: TGTGCCTGGAGTCGGGGACAGGGGAACACTGAAGCTTTCTTT; CDR3aa: CAWSRGQGNTEAFF
abundance: few; d_gene: NA; j_gene: TRBJ2-2; v_gene: TRBV5-5; CDR3nt: TGTGCCAGCAGCGCCGGGGGAGCGAACACCGGGGAGCTGTTTTTT; CDR3aa: CASSAGGANTGELFF